The clone carrying this T cell receptor beta chain was found a few times. Its target is unknown. This entry comes from a study of identical twins. Study-wide results and limits: Insertions were reduced in abundant cord blood beta clonotypes but not in memory repertoires. The degree of excess twin sharing was weaker in beta out-of-frame sequences.

Each CDR3 protein gets one entry after TCRdb re-called the 5' RACE reads with MiXCR. The sample holds around 280,000 distinct CDR3 sequences, approximately 8.5% seen once. V was pared by 4 bases and J by 5 bases, with 14 bases between. The CDR3 sequence is 13 residues long. Germline CDR1 is DFQATT and CDR2 is SNEGSKA (reference sequence). Only healthy Caucasians were included as donors. These same records also appear under a second study, on yellow fever vaccine responses in identical twins.

The clonotype comes from a woman under 30 in good health. The genes are TRBV20-1 and TRBJ2-5, with D possibly matching TRBD1 (6 bases). The material sequenced was memory (CD45RO+) T cells sorted from blood. CDR3 nucleotide sequence: TGCAGTGCTAAAGTCACAGGGATTGAGACCCAGTACTTC. Encoded protein: CSAKVTGIETQYF.